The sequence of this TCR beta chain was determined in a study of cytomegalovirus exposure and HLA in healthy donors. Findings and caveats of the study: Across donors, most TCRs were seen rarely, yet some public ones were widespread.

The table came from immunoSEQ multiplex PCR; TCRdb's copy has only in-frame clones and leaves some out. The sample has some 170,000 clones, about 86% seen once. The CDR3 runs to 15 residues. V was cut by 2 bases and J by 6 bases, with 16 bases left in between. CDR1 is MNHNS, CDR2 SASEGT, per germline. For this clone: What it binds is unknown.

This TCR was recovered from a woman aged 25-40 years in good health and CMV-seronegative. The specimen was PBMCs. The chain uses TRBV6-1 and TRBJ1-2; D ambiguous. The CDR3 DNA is TGTGCCAGCAGTGAAATCCCCCCTGCCGGGGATGGCTACACCTTC. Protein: CASSEIPPAGDGYTF.